This T cell receptor beta chain emerged from a study of control samples from healthy donors and cancer patients (TCRdb year 2020). Comment on this clone: Its recognized antigen is unknown. No base qualities exist here, and no much larger clone lies one base off it.

CDR1 and CDR2, looked up from the germline V gene, are SGHRS and YFSETQ. Trimming removed 3 bases from V and 3 bases from J; the gene matches leave 7 bases unexplained. The CDR3 spans 15 residues, from the cysteine through the phenylalanine. Kept here is only the CDR3 DNA, which spans 45 bases and is read in frame from base 1. The library was obtained by the immunoSEQ multiplex PCR assay. What TCRdb holds here is the immuneACCESS table cut down to in-frame rearrangements. Part of the clones is not present; checked against another copy, under half of the missing clones reflect an unresolved V gene, and the others are unexplained. Across this sample there are around 110,000 clones, with approximately 93% seen only once. The biggest ten clones account for over 2.5% of the sample.

The specimen was blood. The sequence is built from TRBV5-1 and TRBJ1-1, with 8 bases matching TRBD1. This receptor was taken from a man aged 25 to 45 in good health. The sequenced DNA is TGCGCCAGCAGCTCGACAGGGGACTTGTACACTGAAGCTTTCTTT. The translation is CASSSTGDLYTEAFF.